This entry lists 7 T cell receptor beta chains sequenced from one sample in a study of cytomegalovirus exposure and HLA in healthy donors. The primer mix had 60 Vbeta and 13 Jbeta primers. This table comes from immunoSEQ multiplex PCR, and its TCRdb copy is limited to in-frame clones, with some not included. The sample yields about 160,000 clones, roughly four fifths seen once. The source material was PBMCs. The source of these receptors is a woman in her forties or fifties in good health and CMV-seropositive.

The chain links TRBV6-6 to TRBJ2-7; the D gene is possibly TRBD2 (6 bases). The CDR3 has 13 amino acids. With 2 bases removed from V and 3 bases from J, the gap between germline ends came to 8 bases. Germline CDR1 is MNHNY and CDR2 is SVGAGI (reference sequence). The DNA of the CDR3 is TGTGCCAGCAGTTACGCGGGACTCTACGAGCAGTACTTC. This codes for CASSYAGLYEQYF.

The CDR3 loop reads CASSLSGSEQFF. The DNA for the CDR3 is TGTGCCAGCAGCTTGTCAGGGTCTGAGCAGTTCTTC. The V and J genes are TRBV7-3 and TRBJ2-1; weak D call: TRBD1 (5 bases). Looked up from germline, CDR1 is SGHTA and CDR2 is FQGTGA. The CDR3 extends over 12 amino acids. V was cut by 3 bases and J by 9 bases, with 9 bases left in between.

This clone was seen a single time. This chain connects TRBV6-5 to TRBJ1-5, with D perhaps TRBD1 (6 bases). Germline assignment: CDR1 MNHEY and CDR2 SVGAGI. The CDR3 contains 15 residues. Trimming shortened V by 6 bases and J by 0 bases, and 12 bases separated the two germline ends. The CDR3 coding sequence is TGTGCCAGCAGAACAGGGTGGGATAGCAATCAGCCCCAGCATTTT. This encodes CASRTGWDSNQPQHF.

The rearrangement joins TRBV7-9 to TRBJ1-1; D gene uncertain. Trimming left V 0 bases short and J 4 bases short, with 6 bases between. The CDR3 spans 13 residues. CDR1 SEHNR and CDR2 FQNEAQ come from the germline V gene (reference sequence). CDR3 in amino acids: CASSLAPGTEAFF. The DNA for the CDR3 is TGTGCCAGCAGCTTAGCCCCGGGCACTGAAGCTTTCTTT.

The chain joins TRBV27 to TRBJ1-2, with 10 bases lining up with TRBD1. Germline loops: CDR1 MNHEY, CDR2 SMNVEV (reference sequence). The CDR3 length is 14 residues. V lost 6 bases and J lost 8; bases outside the gene matches: 9. The CDR3, as DNA: TGTGCCAGCAGCAGCTGGGGGACAGGGGAAGGCTACACCTTC. It yields the protein CASSSWGTGEGYTF.

CDR3 bases: TGTGCCAGCAGCCCGGGACAGGGGGCTCGCGGCACTGAAGCTTTCTTT. Translation gives CASSPGQGARGTEAFF. The chain carries TRBV7-9 and TRBJ1-1; 12 nucleotides match TRBD1. The V and J ends lost 5 bases and 4 bases, in that order; junction bases with no gene match: 8. The germline V gene encodes CDR1 SEHNR and CDR2 FQNEAQ (reference sequence). CDR3 length: 16 amino acids.

The V call is TRBV29-1, the J call TRBJ1-1; D not certain. Trimming pared 3 bases from V and 5 bases from J, leaving 13 bases between. The V gene's germline CDR1 is SQVTM and CDR2 ANQGSEA. This CDR3 contains 13 residues. This CDR3 reads CSVELTWRTEAFF. CDR3 nucleotide sequence: TGCAGCGTTGAGTTGACCTGGAGGACTGAAGCTTTCTTT.